This T cell receptor (beta chain) emerged from a study of control samples from healthy donors and cancer patients. CDR1 and CDR2 from the germline V gene are SGHTA and FQGNSA. The CDR3 is made up of 16 amino acids. Trimming removed 5 bases from V and 10 bases from J, with 25 bases in between. In its sample, this clone was seen once. The assay was immunoSEQ multiplex PCR, and TCRdb's table has in-frame clones only and misses some. Among approximately 100,000 clones listed, 85% were seen once. The chain recombines TRBV7-2 with TRBJ2-3, with D possibly being TRBD2 (7 bases). Sequenced material: blood. This TCR came from a woman in her 40s in good health. The CDR3 DNA reads TGTGCCAGCAGCGCAAGGCATCGGGGGGCCTTCGGGGCGCAGTATTTT. Protein product: CASSARHRGAFGAQYF.